Listed below are T cell receptor beta chains from one sample, sequenced in a study of cytomegalovirus exposure and HLA in healthy donors. This table comes from immunoSEQ multiplex PCR, and its TCRdb copy is limited to in-frame clones, with some not included. The data contain 68,000 or so clones, around 80% of them singletons. The sample comprised PBMCs. The receptor set was obtained from a woman aged 30 to 39 in good health and CMV-seronegative. CDR3s include the opening cysteine and the closing phenylalanine or tryptophan. The D gene is left open where the match is weak. Not all rows give a size; the values are once, few, many and, for expanded clones, a class.

V gene	clone size	J gene	D gene	CDR3 protein	CDR3 DNA
TRBV29-1	-	TRBJ2-1	TRBD1	CSVVGTGIYNEQFF	TGCAGCGTTGTCGGGACAGGGATTTACAATGAGCAGTTCTTC
TRBV30	-	TRBJ2-5	TRBD2	CAWSQGLAGVSGETQYF	TGTGCCTGGAGCCAAGGGCTAGCGGGAGTGTCGGGGGAGACCCAGTACTTC
TRBV7-3	once	TRBJ1-1	-	CASSIDRNTEAFF	TGTGCCAGCAGCATTGACAGGAACACTGAAGCTTTCTTT
TRBV30	-	TRBJ2-1	-	CAWSGVILHEQFF	TGTGCCTGGAGTGGCGTCATTTTGCATGAGCAGTTCTTC
TRBV5-6	-	TRBJ1-6	-	CASSSTGYNSPLHF	TGTGCCAGCAGCTCGACAGGTTATAATTCACCCCTCCACTTT
TRBV29-1	-	TRBJ1-5	TRBD1	CSVRTGQQPQHF	TGCAGCGTTAGGACAGGACAACAGCCCCAGCATTTT
TRBV7-9	-	TRBJ1-6	TRBD1	CASRGQGASSPLHF	TGTGCCAGCAGAGGACAGGGGGCAAGTTCACCCCTCCACTTT
TRBV5-1	few	TRBJ1-1	TRBD1	CASSRGTGEMNTEAFF	TGCGCCAGCAGCCGGGGGACAGGAGAAATGAACACTGAAGCTTTCTTT
TRBV30	-	TRBJ2-3	TRBD2	CAWSVRLAGSGDTQYF	TGTGCCTGGAGTGTACGACTAGCGGGGAGCGGAGATACGCAGTATTTT
TRBV4-1	-	TRBJ2-7	TRBD1	CASSRGQGVYEQYF	TGCGCCAGCAGCCGGGGACAGGGTGTCTACGAGCAGTACTTC
TRBV2	-	TRBJ2-5	TRBD1	CASRETGLGQETQYF	TGTGCCAGCAGGGAGACAGGGTTGGGGCAAGAGACCCAGTACTTC
TRBV19	-	TRBJ1-5	-	CASSEQGGNQPQHF	TGTGCCAGTAGTGAACAGGGAGGCAATCAGCCCCAGCATTTT
TRBV15	once	TRBJ1-5	-	CATSIRGNQPQHF	TGTGCCACCAGCATCCGGGGCAATCAGCCCCAGCATTTT
TRBV15	-	TRBJ1-2	TRBD1	CATSREIPDRANGYTF	TGTGCCACCAGCAGAGAGATCCCGGACAGGGCGAATGGCTACACCTTC
TRBV10-2	-	TRBJ2-2	TRBD2	CASSDLAGTTGELFF	TGCGCCAGCAGTGATTTAGCGGGGACTACCGGGGAGCTGTTTTTT
TRBV9	-	TRBJ2-7	-	CASSVGTESSYEQYF	TGTGCCAGCAGCGTAGGGACAGAGAGCTCCTACGAGCAGTACTTC
TRBV6-4	-	TRBJ2-2	TRBD2	CASSDSNPGRATMDGELFF	TGTGCCAGCAGTGACTCGAACCCCGGGAGGGCCACGATGGACGGGGAGCTGTTTTTT
TRBV12-5	-	TRBJ2-1	-	CASGLPLEGVSYNEQFF	TGTGCTAGTGGTTTGCCCCTAGAAGGGGTCTCCTACAATGAGCAGTTCTTC
TRBV15	few	TRBJ1-1	TRBD1	CATSTPETGAEAFF	TGTGCCACCAGCACCCCCGAAACAGGGGCTGAAGCTTTCTTT
TRBV15	once	TRBJ1-1	-	CATSRAAATEAFF	TGTGCCACCAGCAGAGCAGCGGCGACTGAAGCTTTCTTT
TRBV4-3	-	TRBJ2-2	TRBD2	CASSQVTSGMIGELFF	TGCGCCAGCAGCCAAGTCACTAGCGGGATGATCGGGGAGCTGTTTTTT
TRBV5-1	-	TRBJ2-7	TRBD1	CASSLGTGGEQYF	TGCGCCAGCAGCTTGGGTACAGGGGGCGAGCAGTACTTC
TRBV5-1	-	TRBJ1-2	-	CASSDTGSSGGYTF	TGCGCCAGCAGCGATACAGGGTCCTCGGGTGGCTACACCTTC
TRBV9	-	TRBJ1-1	-	CASSVEARGEAFF	TGTGCCAGCAGCGTTGAGGCCCGCGGAGAAGCTTTCTTT
TRBV5-4	-	TRBJ1-1	-	CASRGEGEAFF	TGTGCCAGCAGGGGGGAGGGTGAAGCTTTCTTT
TRBV2	-	TRBJ1-1	TRBD1	CASRPRRGTGGWTEAFF	TGTGCCAGCAGACCCCGACGGGGGACAGGGGGCTGGACTGAAGCTTTCTTT
TRBV6-6	-	TRBJ1-2	TRBD1	CASSYSSGQGAGYTF	TGTGCCAGCAGTTACTCCTCGGGTCAGGGGGCAGGGTACACCTTC
TRBV9	-	TRBJ2-1	TRBD2	CASSVVGGSENEQFF	TGTGCCAGCAGCGTAGTGGGCGGGAGTGAAAATGAGCAGTTCTTC
TRBV7-8	-	TRBJ1-2	-	CASSLEPGADYGYTF	TGTGCCAGCAGCTTAGAACCAGGGGCCGACTATGGCTACACCTTC
TRBV30	-	TRBJ1-2	TRBD1	CAWSGVDRQNYGYTF	TGTGCCTGGAGTGGGGTGGACAGGCAAAACTATGGCTACACCTTC
TRBV25-1	-	TRBJ1-2	TRBD1	CASSAVGTGVGGYTF	TGTGCCAGCAGTGCCGTAGGGACAGGGGTGGGTGGCTACACCTTC
TRBV9	-	TRBJ1-2	-	CASSVGSGDHYGYTF	TGTGCCAGCAGCGTAGGTTCAGGGGATCACTATGGCTACACCTTC
TRBV25-1	-	TRBJ1-1	-	CASSRTGGGGSEAFF	TGTGCCAGCAGCCGGACGGGCGGGGGAGGGTCTGAAGCTTTCTTT
TRBV6-5	-	TRBJ1-1	TRBD1	CASRPTGAIEAFF	TGTGCCAGCAGACCGACAGGGGCCATTGAAGCTTTCTTT
TRBV30	-	TRBJ1-4	-	CAWRISGHTNEKLFF	TGTGCCTGGAGGATCTCGGGACACACTAATGAAAAACTGTTTTTT
TRBV4-1	-	TRBJ2-1	TRBD2	CASSQGFGLAGVGNEQFF	TGCGCCAGCAGCCAAGGTTTCGGACTAGCGGGAGTTGGCAATGAGCAGTTCTTC
TRBV5-8	-	TRBJ2-5	-	CASSLARSARVWKTQYF	TGTGCCAGCAGCTTGGCGCGTTCAGCGAGGGTGTGGAAGACCCAGTACTTC
TRBV5-4	-	TRBJ1-4	TRBD1	CASSRGGGTNEKLFF	TGTGCCAGCAGTCGAGGGGGCGGGACTAATGAAAAACTGTTTTTT
TRBV29-1	-	TRBJ1-2	-	CSVMDGNVYGYTF	TGCAGCGTTATGGACGGGAACGTATATGGCTACACCTTC
TRBV21-1	-	TRBJ2-1	-	CASSKIAGATEQFF	TGTGCCAGCAGCAAGATAGCGGGAGCCACTGAGCAGTTCTTC
TRBV5-6	-	TRBJ2-1	-	CASSSDSTNEQFF	TGTGCCAGCAGCTCGGACTCTACCAATGAGCAGTTCTTC
TRBV28	-	TRBJ1-1	-	CASRKGGMYTEAFF	TGTGCCAGTAGAAAGGGGGGGATGTACACTGAAGCTTTCTTT
TRBV6-5	-	TRBJ2-5	TRBD2	CASMGLLKETQYF	TGTGCCAGCATGGGACTACTAAAAGAGACCCAGTACTTC